The clone carrying this T cell receptor beta chain was counted once. What it binds is unknown. The data were taken from a study of Siglec-9 on CD8 T cells in melanoma. Generated by immunoSEQ multiplex PCR, the TCRdb table keeps only in-frame clones and is missing some. The sample includes over 30,000 clones, more than 65% seen only once; the top ten take approximately 2%. The germline CDR1 and CDR2 sequences are SNHLY and FYNNEI. The CDR3 contains 16 residues. The ends lost 4 bases at V and 1 base at J; junction bases unmatched: 8. Broader study findings: An effector memory CD8+ subset marked by Siglec-9 reportedly appeared to gather in melanoma.

Sequencing was performed on Siglec-9- CD8+ T cells sorted from blood. The TCR comes from a human donor in good health. This chain joins TRBV2 and TRBJ2-7; 9 positions agree with TRBD1. The CDR3 is CASSGEGTGPSYEQYF. CDR3 coding DNA: TGTGCCAGCAGTGGGGAAGGGACAGGGCCTTCCTACGAGCAGTACTTC.